This TCR beta chain is drawn from a study of blood T cell repertoires in COVID-19. Background on the study: The samples span acute and convalescent COVID-19 from the United States, Italy and Spain. T cells, B-cell-depleted T cells, or PBMCs supplied cDNA or gDNA.

The length of the CDR3 is 15 residues. Germline loops: CDR1 LGHNA, CDR2 YNFKEQ. V dropped 0 bases and J dropped 5 bases, with 11 bases sitting between them. TCRdb's table, derived via immunoSEQ multiplex PCR, lists solely in-frame clones and lacks some. Here the sample spans 250,000 to 300,000 clones, roughly 86% being singletons. The sample taken for sequencing was peripheral blood. The rearrangement uses TRBV4-2 and TRBJ1-5; D gene ambiguous. The sequence came from a woman aged 25-40 years with COVID-19, enrolled during active disease. CDR3 region: CASSQESGTHQPQHF. The CDR3 region has the DNA TGTGCCAGCAGCCAAGAATCAGGTACTCATCAGCCCCAGCATTTT.